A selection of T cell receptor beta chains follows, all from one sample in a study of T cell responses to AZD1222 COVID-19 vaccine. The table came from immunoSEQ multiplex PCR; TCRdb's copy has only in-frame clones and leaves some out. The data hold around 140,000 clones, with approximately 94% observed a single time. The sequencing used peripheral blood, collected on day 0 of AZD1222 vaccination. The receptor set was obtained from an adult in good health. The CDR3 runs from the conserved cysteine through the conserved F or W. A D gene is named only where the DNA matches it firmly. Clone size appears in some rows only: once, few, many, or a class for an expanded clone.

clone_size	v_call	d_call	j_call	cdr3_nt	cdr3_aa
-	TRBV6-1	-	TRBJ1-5	TGTGCCAGCAGTGAAAGTGCCAGGGCGAATCAGCCCCAGCATTTT	CASSESARANQPQHF
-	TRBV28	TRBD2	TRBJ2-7	TGTGCCAGCACTGGCGGGAGTTGGTACGAGCAGTACTTC	CASTGGSWYEQYF
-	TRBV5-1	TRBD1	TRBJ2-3	TGCGCCAGCAGCATGGGGACAGGCGCCGGCACAGATACGCAGTATTTT	CASSMGTGAGTDTQYF
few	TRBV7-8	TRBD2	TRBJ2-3	TGTGCCAGCAGCTTAGTGGCAGCGGGAGGGACCACAGATACGCAGTATTTT	CASSLVAAGGTTDTQYF
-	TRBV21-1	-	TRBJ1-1	TGTGCCAGCCCCCCTGAAGCTTTCTTT	CASPPEAFF
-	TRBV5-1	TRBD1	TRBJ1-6	TGCGCCAGCAGCTTGACCCGACAGGGGGTAGGTTCACCCCTCCACTTT	CASSLTRQGVGSPLHF
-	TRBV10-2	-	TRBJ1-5	TGCGCCAGCAGTGGGACTTATCAGCCCCAGCATTTT	CASSGTYQPQHF
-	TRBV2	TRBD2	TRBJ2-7	TGTGCCAGCAGTACCGGGACTAGCGCCATACCCTTCTCCTACGAGCAGTACTTC	CASSTGTSAIPFSYEQYF
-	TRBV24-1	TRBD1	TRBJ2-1	TGTGCCACCAGTGATTACAGGGGGGATGAGCAGTTCTTC	CATSDYRGDEQFF
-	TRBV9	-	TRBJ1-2	TGTGCCAGCAGCGTAGGGGAAGGGGTCTATGGCTACACCTTC	CASSVGEGVYGYTF
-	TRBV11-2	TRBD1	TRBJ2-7	TGTGCCAGCAGCGGAGACTTCACAGGGGCGTACGAGCAGTACTTC	CASSGDFTGAYEQYF
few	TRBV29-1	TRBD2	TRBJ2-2	TGCAGCGTTGCTCCAGCGGGAGTTCCCGGGGAGCTGTTTTTT	CSVAPAGVPGELFF
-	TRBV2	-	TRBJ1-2	TGTGCCAGCAGTGTTGGAGAGAGTCTATACTATGGCTACACCTTC	CASSVGESLYYGYTF
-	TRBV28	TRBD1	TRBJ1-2	TGTGCCAGCAGTAGTGACAGGGCCTATGGCTACACCTTC	CASSSDRAYGYTF
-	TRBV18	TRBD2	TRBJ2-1	TGTGCCAGCTCACGGCCAGGACTAGCAGACTACAATGAGCAGTTCTTC	CASSRPGLADYNEQFF
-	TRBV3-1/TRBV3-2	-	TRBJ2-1	TGTGCCACCACAGCGATCCCTGAGCAGTTCTTC	CATTAIPEQFF
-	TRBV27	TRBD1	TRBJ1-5	TGTGCCAGCAGTCGGGACAGGGAAAGTCAGCCCCAGCATTTT	CASSRDRESQPQHF
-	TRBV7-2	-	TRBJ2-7	TGTGCCAGCAGCTTAGACACTTCACAGGGAGCCTACGAGCAGTACTTC	CASSLDTSQGAYEQYF
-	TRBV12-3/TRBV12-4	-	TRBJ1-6	TGTGCCAGCCTCGGGGGGGGGACATCACCCCTCCACTTT	CASLGGGTSPLHF
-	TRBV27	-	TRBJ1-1	TGTGCCAGCAGTTTATCCCCAGGTCTGGACACTGAAGCTTTCTTT	CASSLSPGLDTEAFF
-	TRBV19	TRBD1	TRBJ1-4	TGTGCCAGTAGAGGGGGCGGTGAAAAACTGTTTTTT	CASRGGGEKLFF
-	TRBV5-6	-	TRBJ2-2	TGTGCCAGCAGTAGGATCCTTGGGGAGCTGTTTTTT	CASSRILGELFF
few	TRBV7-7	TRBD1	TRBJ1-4	TGTGCTAGCAGCTCCTTAGATAGGTACAGGGGGCGACTTAATGAAAAACTGTTTTTT	CASSSLDRYRGRLNEKLFF
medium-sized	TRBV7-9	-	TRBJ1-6	TGTGCCAGCCGGGAGGGCAACTCACCCCTCCACTTT	CASREGNSPLHF
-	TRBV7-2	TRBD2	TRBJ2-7	TGTGCCAGCAGCTCGGGGGGACTGTACGAGCAGTACTTC	CASSSGGLYEQYF
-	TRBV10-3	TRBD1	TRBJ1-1	TGTGCCACCAGGGACAGATCAACTGAAGCTTTCTTT	CATRDRSTEAFF
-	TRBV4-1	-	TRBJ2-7	TGCGCCAGCAGCCCCTCCCAGGGTCCCCCCTACGAGCAGTACTTC	CASSPSQGPPYEQYF
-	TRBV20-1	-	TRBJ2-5	TGCAGTGTCGTCGCTTGGGAGACCCAGTACTTC	CSVVAWETQYF
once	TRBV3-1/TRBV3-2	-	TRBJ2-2	TGTGCCAGCAGCCAAGGGTGCGGGAATCGGTCCGGGGAGCTGTTTTTT	CASSQGCGNRSGELFF
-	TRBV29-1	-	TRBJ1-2	TGCAGCGTCGGCCCTGCTCGTGGGGGGTCGGACACCTTC	CSVGPARGGSDTF
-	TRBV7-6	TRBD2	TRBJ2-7	TGTGCCAGCAGTCACCCACTAGCGGGAGGTTCTTACGAGCAGTACTTC	CASSHPLAGGSYEQYF
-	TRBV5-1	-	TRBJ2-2	TGCGCCAGCAGCCCGGCAGGGCGAGGTACCGGGGAGCTGTTTTTT	CASSPAGRGTGELFF
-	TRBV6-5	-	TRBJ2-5	TGTGCCAGCAGAGGACTCCGGGTCGAGACCCAGTACTTC	CASRGLRVETQYF
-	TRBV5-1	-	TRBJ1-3	TGCGCCAGCAGCTTGGCCGGGACTCAATTGGGAAACACCATATATTTT	CASSLAGTQLGNTIYF
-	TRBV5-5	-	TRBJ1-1	TGTGCCAGCAGGCAACAGGTGAACACTGAAGCTTTCTTT	CASRQQVNTEAFF
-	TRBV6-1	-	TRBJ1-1	TGTGCCAGCAGTGAGGCTCCCTTTGGTACCGCTGAAGCTTTCTTT	CASSEAPFGTAEAFF
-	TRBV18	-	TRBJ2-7	TGTGCCAGCTCACCAGTGGTAAACGAGCAGTACTTC	CASSPVVNEQYF
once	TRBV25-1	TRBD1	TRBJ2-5	TGTGCCAGCAGTGAAAGGGACAGGGGGTGGCAAGAGACCCAGTACTTC	CASSERDRGWQETQYF
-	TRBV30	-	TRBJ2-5	TGTGCCTGGAGCCAACCCCAAGCCCTAGAGACCCAGTACTTC	CAWSQPQALETQYF
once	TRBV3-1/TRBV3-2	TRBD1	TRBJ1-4	TGTGCCAGCAGCTCTCGGACAGGGACCGGAAAACTGTTTTTT	CASSSRTGTGKLFF
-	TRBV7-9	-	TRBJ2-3	TGTGCCAGCAGCTTAGCTGGGACTCCCCCGTCGGCTCTCATGCAGTATTTT	CASSLAGTPPSALMQYF
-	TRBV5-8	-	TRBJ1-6	TGTGCCAGCAGCTTGTATAATTCACCCCTCCACTTT	CASSLYNSPLHF
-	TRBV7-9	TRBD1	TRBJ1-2	TGTGCCAGCAGCGAACTCGGAGGGGGCGGTGGCTACACCTTC	CASSELGGGGGYTF
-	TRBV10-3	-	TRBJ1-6	TGTGCCATCAGCATTGACGGGAATTCACCCCTCCACTTT	CAISIDGNSPLHF
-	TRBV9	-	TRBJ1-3	TGTGCCAGCAGCTCGAGCAGCTCTGGAAACACCATATATTTT	CASSSSSSGNTIYF
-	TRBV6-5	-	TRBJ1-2	TGTGCCAGCAGTTACTCACCTAGACAGCAATATGGCTACACCTTC	CASSYSPRQQYGYTF
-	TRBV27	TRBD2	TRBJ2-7	TGTGCCAGCAGTTTGCGGGGGGAACGGTTCTACGAGCAGTACTTC	CASSLRGERFYEQYF
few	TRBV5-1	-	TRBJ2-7	TGCGCCAGCAGCTGGGGTTGGGGGGTTGGGACCTACGAGCAGTACTTC	CASSWGWGVGTYEQYF
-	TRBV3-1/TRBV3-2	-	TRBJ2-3	TGTGCCAGCAGCCAAGTCTTAGGTGATACGCAGTATTTT	CASSQVLGDTQYF
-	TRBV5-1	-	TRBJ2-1	TGCGCCAGCAGCTCGCTAAGGGAGCAGTTCTTC	CASSSLREQFF
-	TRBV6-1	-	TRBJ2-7	TGTGCCAGCAGTGACGTCCGCGGGGACGAGCAGTACTTC	CASSDVRGDEQYF
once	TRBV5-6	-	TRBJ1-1	TGTGCCAGCAGCTTGGGGGCAGGGCCTGAAGCTTTCTTT	CASSLGAGPEAFF
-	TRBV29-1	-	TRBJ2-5	TGCAGCGTTGAAGATCCTCGAGGGGGGGGTCAAGAGACCCAGTACTTC	CSVEDPRGGGQETQYF
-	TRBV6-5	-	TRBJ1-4	TGTGCCAGCAGCAGGACGGCAATTAATGAAAAACTGTTTTTT	CASSRTAINEKLFF
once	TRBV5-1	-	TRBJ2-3	TGCGCCAGCAGCTCGGGTCCCACGGGGAATACGCAGTATTTT	CASSSGPTGNTQYF
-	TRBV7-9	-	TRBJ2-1	TGTGCCAGCAGCCCCCGGTACAATGAGCAGTTCTTC	CASSPRYNEQFF
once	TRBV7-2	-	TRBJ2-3	TGTGCCAGCAGCCCGAGGGCTATTGGGGGAGATACGCAGTATTTT	CASSPRAIGGDTQYF